These T cell receptor beta chains were read from a single sample in a study of blood T cell repertoires in COVID-19. Some clones are missing from TCRdb's copy, which holds only in-frame ones; the method was immunoSEQ multiplex PCR. The sample holds hundreds of thousands of clones; over 80% are singletons and the top ten take 1.5% to 2%. What was sequenced was PBMCs or T cells enriched from blood (not recorded which). These receptor sequences come from a woman aged 18-29 years who had recovered from COVID-19. Each CDR3 is given with its conserved first and last residue. D genes are given only for firm matches. A row's size may be missing; if present it is once, few, many or a size class.

j_call | v_call | clone_size | d_call | cdr3_nt | cdr3_aa
TRBJ1-1 | TRBV4-1 | NA | NA | TGCGCCAGCAGTCAGGTAGGGGATAGCACTGAAGCTTTCTTT | CASSQVGDSTEAFF
TRBJ2-7 | TRBV5-5 | NA | NA | TGTGCCAGCAGCTTGGACGGGTTTACCCTAACCTACGAGCAGTACTTC | CASSLDGFTLTYEQYF
TRBJ1-2 | TRBV6-4 | NA | NA | TGTGCCAGCAGTGAAGGCCCAGGCAGCAACTATGGCTACACCTTC | CASSEGPGSNYGYTF
TRBJ1-5 | TRBV6-2/TRBV6-3 | NA | TRBD1 | TGTGCCAGCAGCCGACAGGGCGGAGTGCAGCCCCAGCATTTT | CASSRQGGVQPQHF
TRBJ2-1 | TRBV5-8 | NA | TRBD2 | TGTGCCAGCAGCTTGGGTGGACTAGCTGACTACAATGAGCAGTTCTTC | CASSLGGLADYNEQFF
TRBJ2-5 | TRBV28 | once | TRBD2 | TGTGCCAGCACTCAGCGGGAGGACGCGGAGACCCAGTACTTC | CASTQREDAETQYF
TRBJ2-7 | TRBV3-1/TRBV3-2 | once | NA | TGTGCCAGCGGTATGGCGGCACGATACGAGCAGTACTTC | CASGMAARYEQYF
TRBJ2-3 | TRBV5-1 | NA | NA | TGCGCCAGCAACCGGGACTCTACCACAGATACGCAGTATTTT | CASNRDSTTDTQYF
TRBJ1-2 | TRBV5-8 | NA | NA | TGTGCCAGCAGCCCCACCCTCGAGAACTATGGCTACACCTTC | CASSPTLENYGYTF
TRBJ2-3 | TRBV5-1 | NA | TRBD2 | TGCGCCAGCAGCACTGGGCCCGGACTAGCGGGATTAGATACGCAGTATTTT | CASSTGPGLAGLDTQYF
TRBJ1-3 | TRBV11-3 | NA | NA | TGTGCCAGCAGCTTGCGTTCAGGAAACACCATATATTTT | CASSLRSGNTIYF
TRBJ2-3 | TRBV15 | NA | TRBD2 | TGTGCCACCAGCAGAACCCCCGCTCAGGCGAGGCGGGAGAAGGGAGGTGATACGCAGTATTTT | CATSRTPAQARREKGGDTQYF
TRBJ2-1 | TRBV14 | NA | TRBD1 | TGTGCCAGCAGCCAAGAGGGACAGGGGACCATCTCCTACAATGAGCAGTTCTTC | CASSQEGQGTISYNEQFF
TRBJ2-5 | TRBV5-1 | once | TRBD1 | TGCGCCAGCAGCCCACTGACAGGGGGCGTCGAGACCCAGTACTTC | CASSPLTGGVETQYF
TRBJ2-1 | TRBV5-1 | NA | TRBD2 | TGCGCCAGCAGCTTGGAGCCAGCGGGGGGGCTCCATGAGCAGTTCTTC | CASSLEPAGGLHEQFF
TRBJ1-5 | TRBV3-1/TRBV3-2 | NA | NA | TGTGCCAGCAGCCATCCTCTCGGAGACGGTAGCAATCAGCCCCAGCATTTT | CASSHPLGDGSNQPQHF
TRBJ1-2 | TRBV7-3 | NA | NA | TGTGCCAGCAGCTTAGAAGGGGGTAATGGCTACACCTTC | CASSLEGGNGYTF
TRBJ1-1 | TRBV4-1 | NA | TRBD1 | TGCGCCAGCAGGACCCCGGGACAGGGAAGGTCGGGAAACACTGAAGCTTTCTTT | CASRTPGQGRSGNTEAFF
TRBJ1-6 | TRBV3-1/TRBV3-2 | NA | NA | TGTGCCAGCAGACTCCTTTCCGACAGGATTTATAATTCACCCCTCCACTTT | CASRLLSDRIYNSPLHF
TRBJ1-6 | TRBV5-1 | NA | NA | TGCGCCAGCAGCTTGGACAGTGAGAATTCACCCCTCCACTTT | CASSLDSENSPLHF
TRBJ2-2 | TRBV11-3 | NA | NA | TGTGCCAGCAGCTTATCGGGTCACGGGGAGCTGTTTTTT | CASSLSGHGELFF
TRBJ1-1 | TRBV9 | NA | NA | TGTGCCAGCAGCGTGGCCCCAAACACTGAAGCTTTCTTT | CASSVAPNTEAFF
TRBJ2-7 | TRBV6-2/TRBV6-3 | NA | NA | TGTGCCAGCAGTTACTACAGGGACTACGAGCAGTACTTC | CASSYYRDYEQYF
TRBJ2-1 | TRBV19 | NA | TRBD1 | TGTGCCAGTAGTATACTGGGACAGGGGGACAATGAGCAGTTCTTC | CASSILGQGDNEQFF
TRBJ1-4 | TRBV5-4 | NA | NA | TGTGCCAGCAGCTTGGGAGGAACTAATGAAAAACTGTTTTTT | CASSLGGTNEKLFF
TRBJ1-6 | TRBV28 | NA | TRBD1 | TGTGCCAGCAGTGCACAGGGGAAGTCCTATAATTCACCCCTCCACTTT | CASSAQGKSYNSPLHF
TRBJ1-1 | TRBV28 | NA | NA | TGTGCCAGCAGTACAGGTTACACTGAAGCTTTCTTT | CASSTGYTEAFF
TRBJ2-1 | TRBV18 | NA | NA | TGTGCCAGCTCACCACAAAATAACAATGAGCAGTTCTTC | CASSPQNNNEQFF
TRBJ1-1 | TRBV10-3 | NA | TRBD1 | TGTGCCATCAGTGAGAGACAGGGCACTGAAGCTTTCTTT | CAISERQGTEAFF
TRBJ1-4 | TRBV7-9 | NA | NA | TGTGCCAGCAGCCCCGCGGGCAGGGAGGAAGAAAAACTGTTTTTT | CASSPAGREEEKLFF
TRBJ1-2 | TRBV4-2 | NA | NA | TGTGCCAGCAGCCAAGATAATCCCACCCAGGGCTATGGCTACACCTTC | CASSQDNPTQGYGYTF
TRBJ1-2 | TRBV7-9 | NA | TRBD1 | TGTGCCAGCAGCTTCTCAGGGGGCGCCTATGGCTACACCTTC | CASSFSGGAYGYTF
TRBJ2-2 | TRBV25-1 | NA | NA | TGTGCCAGCAGTGAGGTCGGCGGGGAGCTGTTTTTT | CASSEVGGELFF
TRBJ1-1 | TRBV6-2/TRBV6-3 | NA | NA | TGTGCCAGCAGCTCCCCACTGACGAGGGAAGTGGGCACTGAAGCTTTCTTT | CASSSPLTREVGTEAFF
TRBJ1-3 | TRBV9 | NA | NA | TGTGCCAGCAGCGTAGCAGGGGTCGGGAACACCATATATTTT | CASSVAGVGNTIYF
TRBJ1-5 | TRBV28 | NA | TRBD1 | TGTGCCAGCAGTTTTGGCGACAGGGCGAGTCAGCCCCAGCATTTT | CASSFGDRASQPQHF
TRBJ2-5 | TRBV28 | NA | TRBD2 | TGTGCCAGCAGTCCAGGACTAGCGGCTTCCCAAGAGACCCAGTACTTC | CASSPGLAASQETQYF
TRBJ2-5 | TRBV5-4 | NA | NA | TGTGCCAGCAGCTTGGCGGGGGCAGGGGGAGGGACCCAGTACTTC | CASSLAGAGGGTQYF
TRBJ2-3 | TRBV18 | once | NA | TGTGCCAGCTCGGGGCTGAGCACAGATACGCAGTATTTT | CASSGLSTDTQYF
TRBJ1-3 | TRBV2 | NA | NA | TGTGCCAGCAGTGCGGGGGAAGGAAACACCATATATTTT | CASSAGEGNTIYF
TRBJ1-2 | TRBV13 | NA | TRBD1 | TGTGCCAGCAGCCACACAAGGACAGGGGGCCTCAACTATGGCTACACCTTC | CASSHTRTGGLNYGYTF
TRBJ1-2 | TRBV7-9 | NA | NA | TGTGCCAGCAGCTTTCTGCCTGGAGGAGGCTACACCTTC | CASSFLPGGGYTF
TRBJ2-5 | TRBV4-1 | NA | NA | TGCGCCAGCAGCCAAGTAGGGACTCAAGAGACCCAGTACTTC | CASSQVGTQETQYF
TRBJ2-7 | TRBV18 | NA | TRBD1 | TGTGCCAGCTCAGAAAATAGACAGGGTTACGAGCAGTACTTC | CASSENRQGYEQYF
TRBJ1-1 | TRBV6-6 | NA | NA | TGTGCCAGCACCTACTCGACCACAGGGTTGGGGGCTTTCTTT | CASTYSTTGLGAFF
TRBJ2-5 | TRBV2 | NA | TRBD1 | TGTGCCAGCAGTGACGGGCGGCGGGACAGGGGGATTGAGACCCAGTACTTC | CASSDGRRDRGIETQYF
TRBJ1-2 | TRBV10-3 | once | NA | TGTGCCATCAAAGAAGGGGATAACTATGGCTACACCTTC | CAIKEGDNYGYTF
TRBJ1-2 | TRBV7-9 | NA | NA | TGTGCCAGCAGCTTAGGGGCGCAGATCCCCTATGGCTACACCTTC | CASSLGAQIPYGYTF
TRBJ2-6 | TRBV7-8 | NA | TRBD1 | TGTGCCAGCAGCTTGTACCGACAGGGTCGCCCGCCTGGGGCCAACGTCCTGACTTTC | CASSLYRQGRPPGANVLTF
TRBJ1-1 | TRBV28 | NA | NA | TGTGCCAGCAGCCTGCCCGGGACACCTGAAGCTTTCTTT | CASSLPGTPEAFF
TRBJ1-1 | TRBV7-9 | NA | NA | TGTGCCAGCAGCTTAGGGATAGCGGTGAGCACTGAAGCTTTCTTT | CASSLGIAVSTEAFF
TRBJ2-3 | TRBV13 | NA | TRBD1 | TGTGCCAGCAGCTTGGGACAGGGAGTAACAGATACGCAGTATTTT | CASSLGQGVTDTQYF
TRBJ2-2 | TRBV7-9 | NA | TRBD1 | TGTGCCAGCACCGGGACAGGGGGGAACACCGGGGAGCTGTTTTTT | CASTGTGGNTGELFF
TRBJ2-2 | TRBV11-3 | NA | TRBD1 | TGTGCCAGCAGCTCTAATTGGGGCAGGGGGTCGAACACCGGGGAGCTGTTTTTT | CASSSNWGRGSNTGELFF
TRBJ2-7 | TRBV28 | NA | TRBD2 | TGTGCCAGCACCCCTACGATTAGCGGGGGAGCCTACGAGCAGTACTTC | CASTPTISGGAYEQYF
TRBJ2-3 | TRBV28 | NA | TRBD1 | TGTGCCAGCAGCACGGGGACAGGGGAGGATACGCAGTATTTT | CASSTGTGEDTQYF
TRBJ1-6 | TRBV27 | NA | TRBD1 | TGTGCCAGCAGTTTATCAGGACAGGGAAGGTCACCCCTCCACTTT | CASSLSGQGRSPLHF
TRBJ1-4 | TRBV4-1 | NA | TRBD1 | TGCGCCAGCAGCCAGACGGGACAGCCTAATTATGAAAAACTGTTTTTT | CASSQTGQPNYEKLFF
TRBJ2-7 | TRBV7-2 | once | NA | TGTGCCAGCAGCTTTAGCGGCCCCCGGGACTACGAGCAGTACTTC | CASSFSGPRDYEQYF